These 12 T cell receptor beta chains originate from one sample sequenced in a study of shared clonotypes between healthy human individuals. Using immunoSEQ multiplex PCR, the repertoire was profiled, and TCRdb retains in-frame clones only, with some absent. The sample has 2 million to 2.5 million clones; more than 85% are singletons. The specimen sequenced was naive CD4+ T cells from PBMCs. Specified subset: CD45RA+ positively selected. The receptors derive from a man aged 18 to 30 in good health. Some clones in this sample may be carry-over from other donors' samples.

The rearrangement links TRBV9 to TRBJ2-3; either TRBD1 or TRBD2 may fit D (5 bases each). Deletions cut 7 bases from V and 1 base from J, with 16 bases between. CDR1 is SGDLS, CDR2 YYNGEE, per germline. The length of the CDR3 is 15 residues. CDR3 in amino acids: CASAAQGRGTDTQYF. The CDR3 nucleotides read TGTGCCAGCGCAGCTCAGGGACGTGGCACAGATACGCAGTATTTT.

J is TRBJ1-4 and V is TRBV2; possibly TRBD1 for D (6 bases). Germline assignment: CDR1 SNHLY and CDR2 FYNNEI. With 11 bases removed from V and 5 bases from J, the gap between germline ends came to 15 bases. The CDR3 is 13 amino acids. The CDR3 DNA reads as TGTGCCGCGACATCGGACAGAAATGAAAAACTGTTTTTT. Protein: CAATSDRNEKLFF.

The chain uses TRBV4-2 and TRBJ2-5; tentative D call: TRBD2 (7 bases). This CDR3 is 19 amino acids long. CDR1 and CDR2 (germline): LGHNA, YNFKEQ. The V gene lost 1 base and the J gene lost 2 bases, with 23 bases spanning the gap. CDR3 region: CASSQGRGRRGRGQETQYF. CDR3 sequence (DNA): TGTGCCAGCAGCCAAGGTCGGGGGAGGCGGGGGCGAGGTCAAGAGACCCAGTACTTC.

The CDR3 loop is CASRKDSNQPQHF. The DNA for the CDR3 is TGTGCCAGCAGGAAGGATAGCAATCAGCCCCAGCATTTT. This chain links TRBV2 with TRBJ1-5; D is ambiguous. CDR1 and CDR2 (germline): SNHLY, FYNNEI. The CDR3 is 13 amino acids. V was clipped by 6 bases and J by 0 bases, with 6 bases between them.

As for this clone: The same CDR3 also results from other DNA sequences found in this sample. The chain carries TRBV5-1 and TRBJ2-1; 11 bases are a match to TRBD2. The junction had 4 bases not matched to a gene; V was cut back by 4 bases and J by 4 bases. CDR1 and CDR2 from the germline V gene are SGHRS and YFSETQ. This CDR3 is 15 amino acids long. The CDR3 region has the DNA TGCGCCAGCAGCGCGGGACTAGCGGAGTACAATGAGCAGTTCTTC. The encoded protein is CASSAGLAEYNEQFF.

The CDR3: CASSFGTGGFGYTF. The CDR3 bases are TGCGCCAGCAGCTTCGGGACAGGGGGCTTTGGCTACACCTTC. The rearrangement links TRBV5-1 to TRBJ1-2; 12 bases match TRBD1. Germline V lookup: CDR1 SGHRS, CDR2 YFSETQ. CDR3 length: 14 amino acids. Trimming took 2 bases from V and 7 from J; bases not matched to a gene: 3.

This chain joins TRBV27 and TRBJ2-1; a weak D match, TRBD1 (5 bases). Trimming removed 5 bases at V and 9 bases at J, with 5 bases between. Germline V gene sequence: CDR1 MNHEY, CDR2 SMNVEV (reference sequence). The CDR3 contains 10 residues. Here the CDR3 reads CASSDSEQFF. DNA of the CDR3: TGTGCCAGCAGTGACAGTGAGCAGTTCTTC.

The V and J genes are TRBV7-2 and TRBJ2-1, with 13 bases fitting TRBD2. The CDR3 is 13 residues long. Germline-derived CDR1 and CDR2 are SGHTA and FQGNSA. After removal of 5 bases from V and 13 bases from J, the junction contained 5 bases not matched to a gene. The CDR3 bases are TGTGCCAGCAGCACCGGACTAGCGGGGGACCAGTTCTTC. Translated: CASSTGLAGDQFF.

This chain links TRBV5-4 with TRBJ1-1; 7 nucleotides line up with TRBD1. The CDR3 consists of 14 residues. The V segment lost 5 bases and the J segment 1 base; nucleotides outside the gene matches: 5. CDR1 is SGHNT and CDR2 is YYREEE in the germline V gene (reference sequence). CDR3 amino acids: CASRKGAGNTEAFF. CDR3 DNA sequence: TGTGCCAGCAGAAAGGGGGCCGGGAACACTGAAGCTTTCTTT.

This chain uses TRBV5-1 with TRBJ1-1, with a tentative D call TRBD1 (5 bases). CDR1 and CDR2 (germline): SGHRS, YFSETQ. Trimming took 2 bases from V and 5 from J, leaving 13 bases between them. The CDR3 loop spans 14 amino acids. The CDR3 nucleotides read TGCGCCAGCAGCTTTAAGGGTGGGGGGACTGAAGCTTTCTTT. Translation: CASSFKGGGTEAFF.

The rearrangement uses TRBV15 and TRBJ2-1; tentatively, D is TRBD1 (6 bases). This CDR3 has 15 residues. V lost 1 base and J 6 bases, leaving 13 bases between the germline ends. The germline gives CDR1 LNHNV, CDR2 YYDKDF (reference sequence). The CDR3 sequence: CATSRGRGIVNEQFF. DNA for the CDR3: TGTGCCACCAGCAGAGGTAGGGGGATTGTCAATGAGCAGTTCTTC.

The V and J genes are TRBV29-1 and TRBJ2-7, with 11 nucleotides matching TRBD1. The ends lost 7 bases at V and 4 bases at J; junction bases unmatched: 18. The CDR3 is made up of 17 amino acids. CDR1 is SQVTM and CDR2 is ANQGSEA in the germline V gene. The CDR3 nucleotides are TGCAGCGCCTCTGTGCTCCCTTCGGACAGGGGGCGATACGAGCAGTACTTC. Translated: CSASVLPSDRGRYEQYF.